The 28 T cell receptor beta chains presented below share a single source sample, sequenced in a study of blood T cell repertoires in COVID-19. Sequencing used immunoSEQ multiplex PCR; TCRdb keeps in-frame clones, though not all of them. This table holds roughly 410,000 clones, around 87% found once. Sequenced sample: peripheral blood. Every receptor here comes from a woman aged 60 to 75 with COVID-19, enrolled during active disease.

This chain connects TRBV30 to TRBJ1-5; the D is unclear. Germline lookup yields CDR1 GTSNPN and CDR2 SVGIG (reference sequence). The CDR3 runs to 13 residues. V was clipped by 1 base and J by 0 bases, with 4 bases between them. CDR3 nucleotides: TGTGCCTGGAGTGCAGATAGCAATCAGCCCCAGCATTTT. Protein product: CAWSADSNQPQHF. The full variable domain, rest sourced from reference TRBV30 and TRBJ1-5, is SQTIHQWPATLVQPVGSPLSLECTVEGTSNPNLYWYRQAAGRGLQLLFYSVGIGQISSEVPQNLSASRPQDRQFILSSKKLLLSDSGFYLCAWSADSNQPQHFGDGTRLSIL.

The gene calls are TRBV27 and TRBJ1-2; D possibly corresponds to TRBD1 (6 bases). V dropped 2 bases and J dropped 8 bases, with 24 bases sitting between them. Per germline, CDR1 MNHEY and CDR2 SMNVEV (reference sequence). The CDR3 contains 17 residues. This CDR3 is CASSLRGTAGPLRGYTF. CDR3 DNA sequence: TGTGCCAGCAGTTTAAGGGGGACGGCAGGGCCCCTTCGAGGCTACACCTTC.

The chain recombines TRBV30 with TRBJ1-2; 9 nucleotides agree with TRBD1. The CDR3 runs to 14 residues. Unmatched junction bases numbered 6, after V lost 2 bases and J lost 5 bases. The V gene's germline CDR1 is GTSNPN and CDR2 SVGIG (reference sequence). CDR3 sequence: CAWSTETGGYGYTF. The DNA of the CDR3 is TGTGCCTGGAGTACAGAGACAGGGGGGTATGGCTACACCTTC.

This rearrangement joins TRBV6-5 to TRBJ1-1; D might be TRBD1 (6 bases). This CDR3 has 13 residues. Germline V gene lookup returns CDR1 MNHEY and CDR2 SVGAGI. Deletions cut 6 bases from V and 1 base from J, with 9 bases between. CDR3 protein: CASRGHANTEAFF. CDR3 sequence (DNA): TGTGCCAGCAGGGGACACGCGAACACTGAAGCTTTCTTT.

The chain is built from TRBV6-5 and TRBJ1-6, with 10 bases lining up with TRBD1. The ends lost 6 bases at V and 9 bases at J; junction bases unmatched: 8. The CDR3 length is 15 residues. Germline CDR1 MNHEY, CDR2 SVGAGI. For the CDR3, the DNA is TGTGCCAGCAGATACATGACAGGGGGCTTTTCACCCCTCCACTTT. This gives the protein CASRYMTGGFSPLHF.

The CDR3, as DNA: TGTGCCAGCAGCAAGTCAGGACAGGGGGCGACAACTAATGAAAAACTGTTTTTT. Translating gives CASSKSGQGATTNEKLFF. V gene TRBV21-1 combines with J gene TRBJ1-4; TRBD1 is taken as the D call from the table, unchecked against the DNA. TRBV21-1 is a recognized pseudogene. This CDR3 is built from 18 residues.

This chain links TRBV6-1 with TRBJ2-3; 12 nucleotides match TRBD2. CDR1 MNHNS and CDR2 SASEGT come from the germline V gene. The CDR3 spans 16 residues. V shed 4 bases, J shed 3 bases, and the junction held 5 bases outside the gene matches. CDR3 coding DNA: TGTGCCAGCAGTGCCGCCGGGACTAGCGGGACAGATACGCAGTATTTT. It codes for CASSAAGTSGTDTQYF.

A few counts support this clone. The chain couples TRBV5-1 to TRBJ1-5, with 11 bases lining up with TRBD1. This CDR3 is 15 amino acids long. Germline CDR1 reads SGHRS; CDR2 reads YFSETQ. Trimming cost V 3 bases and J 4 bases; bases outside gene matches: 3. The CDR3 loop is CASSWRDRGNQPQHF. The DNA for the CDR3 is TGCGCCAGCAGCTGGAGGGACAGGGGGAATCAGCCCCAGCATTTT.

V usage is TRBV7-2 and J usage is TRBJ1-3, with D possibly TRBD1 on 5 matching bases. The V gene lost 1 base and the J gene lost 5 bases, with 18 bases spanning the gap. The CDR3 loop spans 17 amino acids. The germline CDR1 and CDR2 sequences are SGHTA and FQGNSA. As DNA, the CDR3 is TGTGCCAGCAGCTTAGATGGGGGAGGAGGGCTTAGAAACACCATATATTTT. Residues: CASSLDGGGGLRNTIYF.

This chain uses TRBV9 with TRBJ2-2; the match to TRBD2 covers 7 bases. CDR1 is SGDLS, CDR2 YYNGEE, per germline. Unmatched junction bases numbered 3, after V lost 4 bases and J lost 0 bases. The CDR3 length is 15 residues. Written as DNA, the CDR3 is TGTGCCAGCAGCATCGGGGGGTCGAACACCGGGGAGCTGTTTTTT. Residues: CASSIGGSNTGELFF.

The CDR3 loop is CASGHRGRDTGELFF. The CDR3 DNA reads as TGTGCTAGTGGTCATAGAGGGCGCGACACCGGGGAGCTGTTTTTT. The chain recombines TRBV12-5 with TRBJ2-2; TRBD2 might be the D (5 bases). The CDR3 totals 15 residues. From germline, CDR1 is LGHNT and CDR2 FRNRAP. V lost 5 bases and J 3 bases, leaving 13 bases between the germline ends.

The chain combines TRBV5-1 with TRBJ1-6, with a weak D call TRBD1 (6 bases). The V gene lost 7 bases and the J gene lost 2 bases, with 16 bases spanning the gap. Germline CDR1 reads SGHRS; CDR2 reads YFSETQ. This CDR3 has 16 residues. The CDR3 spells CASALGGDPYNSPLHF. CDR3 bases: TGCGCCAGCGCTCTAGGGGGGGACCCCTATAATTCACCCCTCCACTTT.

The count of this clone is one. This chain uses TRBV28 with TRBJ2-3; 10 positions agree with TRBD2. V lost 5 bases, J lost 2 bases, and 1 base stayed unmatched. CDR3 length equals 14 residues. The germline gives CDR1 MDHEN, CDR2 SYDVKM. The CDR3 here is CASSTSGDTDTQYF. CDR3 nucleotides: TGTGCCAGCAGTACTAGCGGGGACACAGATACGCAGTATTTT.

The rearrangement joins TRBV5-6 to TRBJ1-2, with D unclear. The V end was cut by 4 bases, the J end by 3 bases, with 16 bases between. This CDR3 region has 15 residues. Germline CDR1 reads SGHDT; CDR2 reads YYEEEE. The DNA for the CDR3 is TGTGCCAGCAGCGATTCGGGAGAGGGATACTATGGCTACACCTTC. Its translation is CASSDSGEGYYGYTF.

The chain joins TRBV14 to TRBJ2-3; 8 nucleotides align to TRBD2. The CDR3 extends over 19 amino acids. The germline V gene has CDR1 SGHDN and CDR2 FVKESK. The V and J ends lost 0 bases and 2 bases, in that order; junction bases with no gene match: 13. CDR3 amino acids: CASSQDRTGVAGITDTQYF. The CDR3, as DNA: TGTGCCAGCAGCCAAGACCGAACCGGTGTAGCGGGGATCACAGATACGCAGTATTTT.

The chain joins TRBV5-1 to TRBJ2-3; D is possibly TRBD2 (5 bases). The V and J ends lost 0 bases and 3 bases respectively, with 11 bases between them. CDR1 is SGHRS, CDR2 YFSETQ, per germline. This CDR3 has 15 amino acids. The CDR3 here is CASSLGWPGTDTQYF. In DNA form, the CDR3 reads TGCGCCAGCAGCTTGGGTTGGCCGGGAACAGATACGCAGTATTTT. The whole variable domain, remainder taken from reference TRBV5-1 and TRBJ2-3, is KAGVTQTPRYLIKTRGQQVTLSCSPISGHRSVSWYQQTPGQGLQFLFEYFSETQRNKGNFPGRFSGRQFSNSRSEMNVSTLELGDSALYLCASSLGWPGTDTQYFGPGTRLTVL.

CDR3 in amino acids: CASSYSHRYTGELFF. In DNA form, the CDR3 reads TGTGCCAGCAGTTACTCGCACAGATACACCGGGGAGCTGTTTTTT. The chain couples TRBV6-2 or TRBV6-3 to TRBJ2-2; D is uncertain. The CDR3 spans 15 residues. Trimming shortened V by 0 bases and J by 3 bases, and 8 bases separated the two germline ends. Germline V gene sequence: CDR1 MNHEY, CDR2 SVGEGT.

The gene calls are TRBV2 and TRBJ2-7; D not certain. The V gene's germline CDR1 is SNHLY and CDR2 FYNNEI. V was shortened by 0 bases and J by 3 bases, with 3 bases between the two germline ends. CDR3 size: 12 residues. CDR3 in DNA: TGTGCCAGCAGTGAAGCCAACTACGAGCAGTACTTC. It is translated as CASSEANYEQYF.

V is TRBV19 and J is TRBJ1-1, with 9 bases fitting TRBD1. V was clipped by 6 bases and J by 0 bases; unmatched bases: 17. Germline V gives CDR1 LNHDA, CDR2 SQIVND (reference sequence). This CDR3 comprises 19 residues. CDR3 region: CASRAYGTGLGVVNTEAFF. The CDR3 bases are TGTGCCAGTAGGGCCTACGGGACAGGGCTGGGAGTAGTGAACACTGAAGCTTTCTTT.

The J gene is TRBJ2-1, the V gene TRBV19; 9 nucleotides line up with TRBD1. The germline V gene has CDR1 LNHDA and CDR2 SQIVND (reference sequence). CDR3 length: 14 residues. The V gene end was trimmed by 3 bases and the J gene end by 4 bases; junction bases not matched to a gene: 1. For the CDR3, the DNA is TGTGCCAGTAGTATTGGGACAGGGTACAATGAGCAGTTCTTC. Protein product: CASSIGTGYNEQFF.

This clone was picked up one time. The chain couples TRBV5-4 to TRBJ1-5, with D maybe TRBD1 (6 bases). Germline V gene lookup returns CDR1 SGHNT and CDR2 YYREEE (reference sequence). This CDR3 comprises 15 residues. Deletions cut 4 bases from V and 2 bases from J, with 13 bases between. CDR3 amino acids: CASSEGGKGNQPQHF. In DNA, the CDR3 is TGTGCCAGCAGCGAGGGGGGGAAGGGCAATCAGCCCCAGCATTTT.

This rearrangement joins TRBV4-1 to TRBJ2-2, with 14 bases identical to TRBD2. Germline CDR1 and CDR2: MGHRA and YSYEKL. The length of the CDR3 is 18 residues. With 3 bases clipped from V and 2 bases from J, the junction kept 5 bases outside the gene matches. The CDR3 region has the DNA TGCGCCAGCAGCCACGGACTAGCGGGGGGATCCAACACCGGGGAGCTGTTTTTT. Translation: CASSHGLAGGSNTGELFF.

The chain couples TRBV24-1 to TRBJ1-4, with a possible D match to TRBD1 (5 bases). The V gene lost 2 bases and the J gene lost 10 bases, with 13 bases spanning the gap. This CDR3 is 14 amino acids long. The germline V gene has CDR1 KGHDR and CDR2 SFDVKD. This CDR3 reads CATSDSEGRGKLFF. In nucleotides, the CDR3 is TGTGCCACCAGTGATTCGGAGGGACGGGGAAAACTGTTTTTT.

The rearrangement joins TRBV18 to TRBJ1-5; a possible D gene is TRBD1 (5 bases). Germline loops: CDR1 KGHSH, CDR2 LQKENI. V was clipped by 5 bases and J by 3 bases, with 11 bases between them. CDR3 length equals 14 residues. The chain's CDR3 is CASSADRFNQPQHF. CDR3 in DNA: TGTGCCAGCTCAGCAGACAGATTCAATCAGCCCCAGCATTTT.

V is TRBV3-1 (or the pseudogene TRBV3-2) and J is TRBJ2-5; 12 nucleotides match TRBD2. The CDR3 extends over 16 amino acids. Per germline, CDR1 LGHDT and CDR2 YNNKEL (reference sequence). Unmatched junction bases numbered 9, after V lost 6 bases and J lost 4 bases. CDR3 in amino acids: CASRRLAGETLETQYF. The CDR3 DNA reads TGTGCCAGCAGGCGACTAGCGGGGGAGACATTAGAGACCCAGTACTTC.

V is TRBV24-1 and J is TRBJ1-4, with D maybe TRBD1 (5 bases). Trimming cost V 5 bases and J 7 bases, with 25 bases left between them. Germline CDR1 KGHDR, CDR2 SFDVKD. This CDR3 is built from 18 residues. CDR3 loop: CATSGGGDDLPGPEKLFF. DNA of the CDR3: TGTGCCACCAGTGGGGGCGGGGACGACCTACCGGGGCCTGAAAAACTGTTTTTT.

The chain links TRBV4-1 to TRBJ1-5, with unresolved D. This CDR3 spans 14 amino acids. Germline V lookup: CDR1 MGHRA, CDR2 YSYEKL. Trimming took 1 base from V and 7 from J, leaving 11 bases between them. The CDR3, as DNA: TGCGCCAGCAGCCAAGTTACTCTAATACAGCCCCAGCATTTT. Translating gives CASSQVTLIQPQHF.

CDR3 in amino acids: CASSFLGQGGEKLFF. The DNA for the CDR3 is TGCGCCAGCAGCTTCTTGGGACAGGGCGGTGAAAAACTGTTTTTT. V is TRBV5-1 and J is TRBJ1-4, with 9 bases aligning to TRBD1. The V segment lost 2 bases and the J segment 7 bases; nucleotides outside the gene matches: 6. Germline CDR1 reads SGHRS; CDR2 reads YFSETQ. CDR3 length equals 15 residues.